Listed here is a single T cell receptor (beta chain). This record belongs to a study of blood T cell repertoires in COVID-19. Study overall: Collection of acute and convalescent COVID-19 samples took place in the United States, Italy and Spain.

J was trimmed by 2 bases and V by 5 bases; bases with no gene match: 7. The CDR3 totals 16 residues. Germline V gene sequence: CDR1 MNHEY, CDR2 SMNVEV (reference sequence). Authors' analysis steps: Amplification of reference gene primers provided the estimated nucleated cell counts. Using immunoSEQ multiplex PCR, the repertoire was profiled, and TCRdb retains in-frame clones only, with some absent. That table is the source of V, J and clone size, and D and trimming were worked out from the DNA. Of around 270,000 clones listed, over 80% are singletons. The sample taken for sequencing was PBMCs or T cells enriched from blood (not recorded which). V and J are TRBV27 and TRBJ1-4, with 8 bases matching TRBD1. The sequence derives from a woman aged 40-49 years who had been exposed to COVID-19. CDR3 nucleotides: TGTGCCAGCAGTCGCCAGGGGGCTATGACTAATGAAAAACTGTTTTTT. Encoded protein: CASSRQGAMTNEKLFF.